These 8 T cell receptor beta chains were all obtained from the same sample, sequenced in a study of graft-versus-host responses after intestinal transplantation (dated by TCRdb to the early 2020s). Receptor amplification or capture employed the immunoSEQ multiplex PCR assay. TCRdb provides this immuneACCESS table in a form limited to in-frame rearrangements. Some clones are lacking; in checked studies, under half of them reflect an unresolved V gene, and why the rest are absent is not known. The sample table lists about 9,600 clones, roughly 71% of them with a count of one. The ten largest clones add up to 20% of the sample. Intraepithelial and lamina propria lymphocytes were isolated from graft specimens using dithiothreitol, EDTA incubations and collagenase D digestion. Sequencing used ileum tissue, obtained less than 480 days after intestinal transplantation. Every receptor here comes from a human patient who received an intestinal transplant, so some T cells may come from the graft donor.

The chain combines TRBV30 with TRBJ2-1; the match to TRBD2 covers 9 bases. Germline V gives CDR1 GTSNPN, CDR2 SVGIG (reference sequence). The trim removed 2 bases at V and 9 bases at J, leaving 5 bases unmatched. The length of the CDR3 is 13 residues. The CDR3 protein is CAWSLAGVGEQFF. The DNA of the CDR3 is TGTGCCTGGAGTTTAGCGGGGGTCGGTGAGCAGTTCTTC.

This sequence joins TRBV19 and TRBJ2-7, with D possibly being TRBD2 (6 bases). Trimming left V 11 bases short and J 5 bases short, with 31 bases between. Germline assignment: CDR1 LNHDA and CDR2 SQIVND (reference sequence). This CDR3 comprises 17 residues. The CDR3 DNA reads TGTGCCGGTTCCCGTCTTGCCGGGGAGTGGCGGGACCACGAGCAGTACTTC. This sequence encodes CAGSRLAGEWRDHEQYF.

J is TRBJ1-4 and V is TRBV7-2, with 9 bases identical to TRBD1. The length of the CDR3 is 15 residues. The germline V gene encodes CDR1 SGHTA and CDR2 FQGNSA. The trim removed 0 bases at V and 7 bases at J, leaving 3 bases unmatched. CDR3: CASSLAPTGGEKLFF. CDR3 nucleotides: TGTGCCAGCAGCTTAGCTCCGACAGGGGGTGAAAAACTGTTTTTT.

This chain uses TRBV2 with TRBJ1-5, with 7 positions matching TRBD1. Germline V gene sequence: CDR1 SNHLY, CDR2 FYNNEI. Trimming cost V 6 bases and J 3 bases; bases outside gene matches: 8. This CDR3 contains 15 residues. CDR3 residues: CASRGDGQVNQPQHF. In DNA form, the CDR3 reads TGTGCCAGCAGAGGAGACGGACAGGTCAATCAGCCCCAGCATTTT.

V gene TRBV11-2 combines with J gene TRBJ1-5; 8 bases are shared with TRBD1. Germline trimming cut 1 base from V and 0 bases from J; bases unmatched to any gene: 8. Germline loops: CDR1 SGHAT, CDR2 FQNNGV. CDR3 length: 18 residues. The CDR3, as DNA: TGTGCCAGCAGCTTAGTAATCCAGGGGGCCTATAGCAATCAGCCCCAGCATTTT. Its protein is CASSLVIQGAYSNQPQHF.

The CDR3 region has the DNA TGTGCCAGCAGCGAATATCCCAGGGACGTGGCTTTCTTT. Protein product: CASSEYPRDVAFF. This chain links TRBV6-1 with TRBJ1-1, with D tentatively TRBD1 (5 bases). The CDR3 loop spans 13 amino acids. Germline V gene sequence: CDR1 MNHNS, CDR2 SASEGT. The V and J ends lost 6 bases and 11 bases respectively, with 19 bases between them.

V and J are TRBV27 and TRBJ1-1; TRBD1 is a possible D gene (6 bases). This CDR3 comprises 13 residues. V gave up 4 bases and J gave up 4 bases, with 10 bases separating them. Per the germline V gene, CDR1 is MNHEY and CDR2 is SMNVEV (reference sequence). CDR3 DNA: TGTGCCAGCAGTTCAGGGGTTGGCACTGAAGCTTTCTTT. Protein sequence: CASSSGVGTEAFF.

The rearrangement joins TRBV5-1 to TRBJ1-6; D remains unclear. Trimming pared 4 bases from V and 4 bases from J, leaving 3 bases between. Germline-derived CDR1 and CDR2 are SGHRS and YFSETQ. The length of the CDR3 is 12 residues. CDR3 loop: CASSEYNSPLHF. The CDR3 DNA sequence: TGCGCCAGCAGCGAGTATAATTCACCCCTCCACTTT. The full variable domain, in which reference TRBV5-1 and TRBJ1-6 provide the parts outside the CDR3, is KAGVTQTPRYLIKTRGQQVTLSCSPISGHRSVSWYQQTPGQGLQFLFEYFSETQRNKGNFPGRFSGRQFSNSRSEMNVSTLELGDSALYLCASSEYNSPLHFGNGTRLTVT.